The 29 T cell receptor beta chains given below trace back to one sample, sequenced in a study of T cell responses to AZD1222 COVID-19 vaccine. Sequencing was performed with immunoSEQ multiplex PCR; in TCRdb, only in-frame clones are kept and a portion is missing. The data contain some 94,000 clones, approximately 89% of them singletons. The sample here was peripheral blood, taken 28 days after the second AZD1222 dose. Receptor source: an adult who received the AZD1222 COVID-19 vaccine.

This chain joins TRBV7-2 and TRBJ2-1; D may be TRBD1 (6 bases). CDR3 length: 16 residues. Trimming took 3 bases from V and 7 from J, leaving 19 bases between them. The germline V gene has CDR1 SGHTA and CDR2 FQGNSA. The CDR3 region is CASSLTATGHGNEQFF. The CDR3, as DNA: TGTGCCAGCAGCTTGACCGCGACAGGCCACGGTAATGAGCAGTTCTTC.

The chain employs TRBV6-1 and TRBJ1-3, with no clear D. Germline loops: CDR1 MNHNS, CDR2 SASEGT. V was shortened by 0 bases and J by 4 bases, with 10 bases between the two germline ends. The length of the CDR3 is 15 residues. The CDR3 spells CASSEAGLGGNTIYF. CDR3 DNA sequence: TGTGCCAGCAGTGAAGCAGGGTTGGGCGGAAACACCATATATTTT.

Concerning this clone itself: The germline gene is not matched at one end of the junction; a read error may be the cause. The chain recombines TRBV7-7 with TRBJ2-6; D is ambiguous. Per germline, CDR1 SSHAT and CDR2 FNYEAQ (reference sequence). There are 14 residues in the CDR3. The CDR3 coding sequence is TGTGCTAGCAGCCCCGATCCTGGGGCCAACGTCCTGACTTTC. Translating it yields CASSPDPGANVLTF. Supplemented by reference TRBV7-7 and TRBJ2-6, the full variable domain reads GAGVSQSPRYKVTKRGQDVTLRCDPISSHATLYWYQQALGQGPEFLTYFNYEAQPDKSGLPSDRFSAERPEGSISTLTIQRTEQRDSAMYRCASSPDPGANVLTFGAGSRLTVL.

The chain couples TRBV6-5 to TRBJ1-6; no reliable D call. The CDR3 is 14 amino acids. CDR1 and CDR2 from the germline V gene are MNHEY and SVGAGI. Deletions cut 6 bases from V and 6 bases from J, with 12 bases between. The CDR3 nucleotides are TGTGCCAGCAGGGGGATTCCGATTAATTCACCCCTCCACTTT. Its protein product is CASRGIPINSPLHF.

The rearrangement links TRBV7-6 to TRBJ1-1, with TRBD1 identical over 7 bases. Germline-derived CDR1 and CDR2 are SGHVS and FNYEAQ. The CDR3 sequence is 14 residues long. V trimming: 5 bases; J trimming: 5 bases; junction bases outside the gene matches: 8. The CDR3, as DNA: TGTGCCAGCAGCCCGATGACAGGGTATACTGAAGCTTTCTTT. Translation: CASSPMTGYTEAFF.

V is TRBV11-2 and J is TRBJ2-7; 9 bases line up with TRBD1. CDR3 length: 15 amino acids. J lost 5 bases, V lost 6 bases, and 11 bases had no gene match. Germline V lookup: CDR1 SGHAT, CDR2 FQNNGV. The CDR3 region has the DNA TGTGCCAGCAGAAATGCAGGGACAGGGAGCAACGAGCAGTACGTC. This translates into CASRNAGTGSNEQYV.

The genes are TRBV2 and TRBJ2-3; D is unresolved. The germline V gene encodes CDR1 SNHLY and CDR2 FYNNEI. Trimming removed 4 bases from V and 1 base from J, with 12 bases in between. CDR3 length equals 15 residues. CDR3 amino acids: CASSAMGSGTDTQYF. In DNA form, the CDR3 reads TGTGCCAGCAGTGCAATGGGCTCCGGCACAGATACGCAGTATTTT.

CDR3 sequence reads: CASSYRHYGYTF. CDR3 in DNA: TGTGCCAGCAGCTACCGACACTATGGCTACACCTTC. The chain links TRBV7-9 to TRBJ1-2; D not resolved. This CDR3 has 12 residues. Trimming took 4 bases from V and 3 from J, leaving 6 bases between them. In germline, CDR1 is SEHNR, CDR2 FQNEAQ (reference sequence). Using reference TRBV7-9 and TRBJ1-2 for the parts outside the CDR3, the full variable domain is DTGVSQNPRHKITKRGQNVTFRCDPISEHNRLYWYRQTLGQGPEFLTYFQNEAQLEKSRLLSDRFSAERPKGSFSTLEIQRTEQGDSAMYLCASSYRHYGYTFGSGTRLTVV.

As DNA, the CDR3 is TGTGCCAGCAGCCAATTACAGGGGGCGTGGGGCTACACCTTC. Translation: CASSQLQGAWGYTF. This chain links TRBV3-1 (or the pseudogene TRBV3-2) with TRBJ1-2; 9 bases match TRBD1. CDR1 LGHDT and CDR2 YNNKEL come from the germline V gene (reference sequence). The CDR3 runs to 14 residues. The trim removed 2 bases at V and 8 bases at J, leaving 6 bases unmatched.

The rearrangement joins TRBV9 to TRBJ2-3; D is uncertain. Between the trimmed V and J ends, which lost 3 bases and 6 bases, there was a span of 8 bases. The CDR3 totals 12 residues. Germline CDR1 reads SGDLS; CDR2 reads YYNGEE. CDR3 region: CASSDQSDTQYF. Here the CDR3 DNA reads TGTGCCAGCAGCGACCAATCGGATACGCAGTATTTT.

This chain uses TRBV27 with TRBJ2-3; TRBD2 might be the D (7 bases). V lost 3 bases to trimming and J lost 4 bases, with 14 bases between them. In germline, CDR1 is MNHEY, CDR2 SMNVEV (reference sequence). This CDR3 is built from 15 residues. The CDR3, as DNA: TGTGCCAGCAGTTTGGCGGGGGCATCTCCAGATACGCAGTATTTT. Its translation is CASSLAGASPDTQYF.

The genes are TRBV9 and TRBJ1-2, with D unclear. Germline CDR1 and CDR2: SGDLS and YYNGEE. V lost 0 bases and J 0 bases, leaving 12 bases between the germline ends. This CDR3 comprises 16 residues. The CDR3 loop reads CASSVASRLPNYGYTF. The CDR3 region has the DNA TGTGCCAGCAGCGTAGCGTCTAGACTTCCTAACTATGGCTACACCTTC.

CDR3 sequence (DNA): TGTGCCAGCAGCCGGGGTGGGGGTCAGCCCCAGCATTTT. Protein sequence: CASSRGGGQPQHF. The rearrangement joins TRBV7-9 to TRBJ1-5; D perhaps matches TRBD1 (5 bases). CDR1 and CDR2 (germline): SEHNR, FQNEAQ (reference sequence). V lost 5 bases and J 6 bases, leaving 11 bases between the germline ends. The CDR3 contains 13 residues. Filled out from reference TRBV7-9 and TRBJ1-5, the complete variable domain reads DTGVSQNPRHKITKRGQNVTFRCDPISEHNRLYWYRQTLGQGPEFLTYFQNEAQLEKSRLLSDRFSAERPKGSFSTLEIQRTEQGDSAMYLCASSRGGGQPQHFGDGTRLSIL.

The chain joins TRBV3-1 (or the pseudogene TRBV3-2) to TRBJ1-4; D gene unclear. The germline gives CDR1 LGHDT, CDR2 YNNKEL (reference sequence). The V end was cut by 0 bases, the J end by 8 bases, with 16 bases between. The CDR3 sequence is 16 residues long. As DNA, the CDR3 is TGTGCCAGCAGCCAAGATTGGGCAGATCCAGGAGAAAAACTGTTTTTT. Translation gives CASSQDWADPGEKLFF.

The chain uses TRBV6-2 or TRBV6-3 and TRBJ2-3, with a tentative D call TRBD2 (5 bases). Germline values: CDR1 MNHEY, CDR2 SVGEGT. The CDR3 runs 15 residues. V shed 2 bases and J shed 0 bases, with 9 bases lying between them. CDR3 loop: CASSYILASTDTQYF. Here the CDR3 DNA reads TGTGCCAGCAGTTACATCCTAGCAAGCACAGATACGCAGTATTTT.

As to this clone: The germline gene is not matched at one end of the junction; a read error may be the cause. J is TRBJ2-7 and V is TRBV3-1 (or the pseudogene TRBV3-2); D gene ambiguous. The CDR3 totals 12 residues. The germline V gene has CDR1 LGHDT and CDR2 YNNKEL (reference sequence). This chain's CDR3 is CASSPTRAVLEF. The CDR3 DNA sequence: TGTGCCAGCAGCCCCACCCGGGCGGTCCTGGAGTTC.

V gene TRBV4-1 combines with J gene TRBJ1-3; D may be TRBD1 (5 bases). The CDR3 is 16 amino acids. Trimming took off 4 bases at V and 4 bases at J, with 17 bases between the two ends. Germline loops: CDR1 MGHRA, CDR2 YSYEKL. As DNA, the CDR3 is TGCGCCAGCAGCCGACATAGTGGAGGGGCAGGAAACACCATATATTTT. Its translation: CASSRHSGGAGNTIYF.

V is TRBV13 and J is TRBJ2-5; D unclear. The CDR3 is 17 amino acids. Germline V gives CDR1 PRHDT, CDR2 FYEKMQ (reference sequence). V gave up 5 bases and J gave up 4 bases, with 23 bases separating them. CDR3 residues: CASSPAVSHGGRETQYF. As DNA, the CDR3 is TGTGCCAGCAGCCCTGCGGTTTCGCACGGCGGACGAGAGACCCAGTACTTC.

The rearrangement uses TRBV4-2 and TRBJ2-3; D might be TRBD1 or TRBD2, each matching 5 bases. This CDR3 region has 17 residues. CDR1 is LGHNA, CDR2 YNFKEQ, per germline. Trimming removed 1 base at V and 0 bases at J, with 14 bases between. The CDR3 loop is CASSQGAEGPSTDTQYF. As DNA, the CDR3 is TGTGCCAGCAGCCAAGGAGCCGAGGGGCCGAGCACAGATACGCAGTATTTT.

This clone occurred a few times. CDR3 protein: CASSDTGDTGELFF. The CDR3 bases are TGTGCCAGCAGTGACACAGGGGACACCGGGGAGCTGTTTTTT. V is TRBV6-4 and J is TRBJ2-2, with 7 bases identical to TRBD1. Trimming cost V 2 bases and J 3 bases; bases outside gene matches: 0. The CDR3 spans 14 residues. Germline assignment: CDR1 MRHNA and CDR2 SNTAGT.

The rearrangement joins TRBV5-1 to TRBJ2-5; 11 nucleotides align to TRBD2. This CDR3 spans 15 amino acids. V dropped 0 bases and J dropped 2; count of bases not matched to a gene: 0. Germline V gives CDR1 SGHRS, CDR2 YFSETQ. CDR3 bases: TGCGCCAGCAGCTTGGGACTAGCGGGGCAAGAGACCCAGTACTTC. Protein sequence: CASSLGLAGQETQYF. The full variable domain, with the rest looked up from reference TRBV5-1 and TRBJ2-5, is KAGVTQTPRYLIKTRGQQVTLSCSPISGHRSVSWYQQTPGQGLQFLFEYFSETQRNKGNFPGRFSGRQFSNSRSEMNVSTLELGDSALYLCASSLGLAGQETQYFGPGTRLLVL.

The rearrangement joins TRBV29-1 to TRBJ2-1; 9 bases fit TRBD2. The CDR3 has 15 residues. The trim removed 4 bases at V and 0 bases at J, leaving 4 bases unmatched. Germline lookup yields CDR1 SQVTM and CDR2 ANQGSEA. The CDR3 sequence is CSVGTSVSSYNEQFF. CDR3 in DNA: TGCAGCGTTGGGACTAGCGTGAGCTCCTACAATGAGCAGTTCTTC.

This clone was seen a few times. V and J are TRBV30 and TRBJ1-3; no definite D call. CDR3 length: 13 amino acids. Trimming removed 0 bases at V and 5 bases at J, with 8 bases between. Germline V gene lookup returns CDR1 GTSNPN and CDR2 SVGIG (reference sequence). CDR3 region: CAWSVNGRNTIYF. CDR3 DNA: TGTGCCTGGAGTGTAAACGGGAGAAACACCATATATTTT.

The CDR3 region has the DNA TGTGCCAGCAGTTATTCAGGACGAGAGTATTTT. Its translation: CASSYSGREYF. The chain is built from TRBV27 and TRBJ2-3; D gene unclear. The V and J ends lost 4 bases and 13 bases respectively, with 12 bases between them. In germline, CDR1 is MNHEY, CDR2 SMNVEV (reference sequence). The CDR3 covers 11 residues.

CDR3 nucleotide sequence: TGTGCCAGCAGGGGGACAGGAAATCACTATGGCTACACCTTC. Its protein product is CASRGTGNHYGYTF. The J gene is TRBJ1-2, the V gene TRBV6-5, with TRBD1 matching 8 bases. J gave up 3 bases and V 6 bases, and 6 bases lay outside the gene matches. The CDR3 consists of 14 residues. Germline CDR1 is MNHEY and CDR2 is SVGAGI.

The chain combines TRBV19 with TRBJ2-7; 8 nucleotides agree with TRBD1. The V gene's germline CDR1 is LNHDA and CDR2 SQIVND (reference sequence). With V trimmed by 1 base and J by 6 bases, 5 bases remained unmatched. The CDR3 is made up of 14 amino acids. CDR3 in amino acids: CASSIGLTGGEQYF. As DNA, the CDR3 is TGTGCCAGTAGTATAGGGCTCACAGGGGGCGAGCAGTACTTC.

The chain is built from TRBV10-3 and TRBJ1-2; D not certain. Germline V gives CDR1 ENHRY, CDR2 SYGVKD. The CDR3 spans 14 residues. The ends were cut back, 1 base at V and 1 base at J, with 7 bases in the middle. CDR3 amino acids: CAISEYRVNYGYTF. The CDR3 coding sequence is TGTGCCATCAGTGAGTACAGAGTTAACTATGGCTACACCTTC.

The chain combines TRBV7-2 with TRBJ2-1; D not certain. Germline CDR1 and CDR2: SGHTA and FQGNSA. Trimming took 0 bases from V and 2 from J, leaving 2 bases between them. The CDR3 covers 13 residues. CDR3: CASSLATYNEQFF. DNA for the CDR3: TGTGCCAGCAGCTTAGCTACCTACAATGAGCAGTTCTTC.

The V call is TRBV6-4, the J call TRBJ1-2; weak D call: TRBD1 (6 bases). The CDR3 runs 17 residues. Per the germline V gene, CDR1 is MRHNA and CDR2 is SNTAGT. V lost 6 bases and J 0 bases, leaving 20 bases between the germline ends. CDR3 amino acids: CASSRTGGSRSNYGYTF. For the CDR3, the DNA is TGTGCCAGCAGCCGGACTGGGGGCAGCCGGTCTAACTATGGCTACACCTTC.